This T cell receptor beta chain was identified in a study of blood T cell repertoires in COVID-19. There are 16 residues in the CDR3. After removal of 5 bases from V and 4 bases from J, the junction contained 11 bases not matched to a gene. Per germline, CDR1 SGHTA and CDR2 FQGTGA. The method was immunoSEQ multiplex PCR; TCRdb's version includes in-frame clones alone and lacks a portion of them. This table holds roughly 150,000 clones, about 81% found once. This receptor was obtained from a man in his sixties with active or convalescent COVID-19. The chain joins TRBV7-3 to TRBJ2-5; 9 bases align to TRBD1. The source material was peripheral blood. The CDR3 reads CASSRGMGQGGETQYF. CDR3 coding DNA: TGTGCCAGCAGCCGAGGGATGGGACAGGGTGGAGAGACCCAGTACTTC.